These 27 T cell receptor beta chains were all obtained from the same sample, sequenced in a study of shared clonotypes between healthy human individuals. Generated by immunoSEQ multiplex PCR, the TCRdb table keeps only in-frame clones and is missing some. The data show 2.5 million or so clones, with around nine tenths seen just once and around 0.14% held by the top ten. The sequenced sample was naive CD4+ T cells sorted from blood. Stated subset: CD45RA+ positively selected. Source of these receptors: a man younger than 30 in good health.

The sample holds one count of this clone. The CDR3 here is CASSQGGAGGETQYF. CDR3 coding DNA: TGTGCCAGCAGCCAAGGGGGAGCGGGAGGGGAGACCCAGTACTTC. This rearrangement joins TRBV5-4 to TRBJ2-5; TRBD2 agrees at 10 bases. Unmatched junction bases numbered 8, after V lost 4 bases and J lost 5 bases. The germline CDR1 and CDR2 sequences are SGHNT and YYREEE (reference sequence). The length of the CDR3 is 15 residues.

In regard to this clone: The same CDR3 is also encoded by other DNA sequences in this sample. This chain uses TRBV6-5 with TRBJ1-2; perhaps TRBD1 as D (5 bases). This CDR3 spans 14 amino acids. Trimming cost V 3 bases and J 0 bases, with 8 bases left between them. The germline V gene encodes CDR1 MNHEY and CDR2 SVGAGI. The CDR3 DNA sequence: TGTGCCAGCAGTTATACAGGAGCTAACTATGGCTACACCTTC. Amino acid sequence: CASSYTGANYGYTF.

The J gene is TRBJ1-1, the V gene TRBV19, with 8 bases matching TRBD1. The CDR3 runs to 14 residues. V was clipped by 6 bases and J by 0 bases; unmatched bases: 3. CDR1 and CDR2 (germline): LNHDA, SQIVND (reference sequence). CDR3 bases: TGTGCCAGTAGGCGGACAGGGCTGAACACTGAAGCTTTCTTT. Its protein product is CASRRTGLNTEAFF. Supplemented by reference TRBV19 and TRBJ1-1, the full variable domain reads DGGITQSPKYLFRKEGQNVTLSCEQNLNHDAMYWYRQDPGQGLRLIYYSQIVNDFQKGDIAEGYSVSREKKESFPLTVTSAQKNPTAFYLCASRRTGLNTEAFFGQGTRLTVV.

The chain employs TRBV12-5 and TRBJ2-1; 12 bases agree with TRBD2. The germline V gene encodes CDR1 LGHNT and CDR2 FRNRAP. This CDR3 spans 15 amino acids. The ends lost 0 bases at V and 8 bases at J; junction bases unmatched: 2. The CDR3 here is CASGLVPSGGDEQFF. As DNA, the CDR3 is TGTGCTAGTGGTTTGGTACCTAGCGGGGGGGATGAGCAGTTCTTC.

The chain employs TRBV5-1 and TRBJ2-1; 11 positions agree with TRBD2. There are 16 residues in the CDR3. Per germline, CDR1 SGHRS and CDR2 YFSETQ. V dropped 1 base and J dropped 6; count of bases not matched to a gene: 6. The CDR3 here is CASSLPTSGGRNEQFF. CDR3 sequence (DNA): TGCGCCAGCAGCTTGCCCACTAGCGGGGGACGCAATGAGCAGTTCTTC.

This chain connects TRBV9 to TRBJ2-3; TRBD2 might be the D (6 bases). Trimming took 0 bases from V and 1 from J, leaving 21 bases between them. CDR3 length: 19 amino acids. Germline-derived CDR1 and CDR2 are SGDLS and YYNGEE. CDR3 loop: CASSVGDSLLGTGTDTQYF. The CDR3 region has the DNA TGTGCCAGCAGCGTAGGTGACAGCCTACTCGGGACTGGCACAGATACGCAGTATTTT.

The V gene is TRBV7-9, the J gene TRBJ2-3; D is unresolved. This CDR3 is 15 amino acids long. Deletions cut 2 bases from V and 1 base from J, with 10 bases between. Per germline, CDR1 SEHNR and CDR2 FQNEAQ (reference sequence). CDR3 DNA: TGTGCCAGCAGCTTAAGAGTATCAGGCACAGATACGCAGTATTTT. Translating it yields CASSLRVSGTDTQYF.

About this clone itself: Different DNA sequences within this sample yield the same CDR3. The chain links TRBV5-1 to TRBJ2-2, with D perhaps being TRBD1 or TRBD2 (6 bases each). The V end was cut by 0 bases, the J end by 6 bases, with 9 bases between. Germline CDR1 reads SGHRS; CDR2 reads YFSETQ. The CDR3 length is 14 residues. The DNA of the CDR3 is TGCGCCAGCAGCTTGGAGGGGGGAGCCGGGGAGCTGTTTTTT. Its protein product is CASSLEGGAGELFF.

The rearrangement joins TRBV18 to TRBJ2-1, with D perhaps TRBD2 (5 bases). CDR1 KGHSH and CDR2 LQKENI come from the germline V gene. V lost 4 bases and J lost 6, with 7 bases in between. The CDR3 length is 12 residues. Written as DNA, the CDR3 is TGTGCCAGCTCACAACTAGGCAATGAGCAGTTCTTC. Its translation: CASSQLGNEQFF. Complete variable domain (other parts from reference TRBV18 and TRBJ2-1): NAGVMQNPRHLVRRRGQEARLRCSPMKGHSHVYWYRQLPEEGLKFMVYLQKENIIDESGMPKERFSAEFPKEGPSILRIQQVVRGDSAAYFCASSQLGNEQFFGPGTRLTVL.

The V call is TRBV5-1, the J call TRBJ2-5, with 9 positions matching TRBD1. Unmatched junction bases numbered 10, after V lost 2 bases and J lost 5 bases. Germline V gene data show CDR1 as SGHRS and CDR2 as YFSETQ. This CDR3 region has 16 residues. As DNA, the CDR3 is TGCGCCAGCAGCTTTACAGGGGGCGTAATTGGTGAGACCCAGTACTTC. It codes for CASSFTGGVIGETQYF. Using reference TRBV5-1 and TRBJ2-5 for the parts outside the CDR3, the full variable domain is KAGVTQTPRYLIKTRGQQVTLSCSPISGHRSVSWYQQTPGQGLQFLFEYFSETQRNKGNFPGRFSGRQFSNSRSEMNVSTLELGDSALYLCASSFTGGVIGETQYFGPGTRLLVL.

The chain joins TRBV30 to TRBJ1-6; D remains ambiguous. The CDR3 extends over 13 amino acids. V was cut by 0 bases and J by 11 bases, with 11 bases left in between. CDR1 is GTSNPN and CDR2 is SVGIG in the germline V gene (reference sequence). The CDR3: CAWSVQQMPPLHF. The CDR3 region has the DNA TGTGCCTGGAGTGTACAACAGATGCCACCCCTCCACTTT.

V and J are TRBV6-4 and TRBJ2-5; D possibly uses TRBD1 or TRBD2 (6 bases each). V was pared by 3 bases and J by 11 bases, with 13 bases between. Germline CDR1 reads MRHNA; CDR2 reads SNTAGT. This CDR3 is 12 amino acids long. The CDR3: CASSEQGGEQYF. CDR3 nucleotides: TGTGCCAGCAGTGAACAGGGCGGGGAGCAGTACTTC.

The chain is built from TRBV6-1 and TRBJ1-2; D perhaps matches TRBD1 (5 bases). Germline lookup yields CDR1 MNHNS and CDR2 SASEGT. Trimming pared 5 bases from V and 0 bases from J, leaving 10 bases between. The CDR3 runs 14 residues. In nucleotides, the CDR3 is TGTGCCAGCAGTTTACAGGCCGCTAACTATGGCTACACCTTC. Encoded protein: CASSLQAANYGYTF.

Notes on this clone: Within the sample, other DNA sequences also encode this same CDR3. CDR3 coding DNA: TGTGCCAGCAGCTCCACTAATCAGCCCCAGCATTTT. Its protein is CASSSTNQPQHF. The V call is TRBV7-9, the J call TRBJ1-5; unclear D gene. The CDR3 covers 12 residues. V was pared by 4 bases and J by 4 bases, with 5 bases between. Germline loops: CDR1 SEHNR, CDR2 FQNEAQ (reference sequence).

Of note for this clone: The same CDR3 arises from other DNA sequences in this sample as well. The V gene is TRBV11-3, the J gene TRBJ2-7; tentative D call: TRBD1 (6 bases). The CDR3 is 14 residues long. Trimming cost V 1 base and J 2 bases, with 9 bases left between them. Germline CDR1 reads SGHNT; CDR2 reads YENEEA. The CDR3 DNA reads as TGTGCCAGCAGCTTAGGTACAGGGCCCTACGAGCAGTACTTC. It encodes CASSLGTGPYEQYF.

V and J are TRBV25-1 and TRBJ1-1; 9 nucleotides agree with TRBD1. The CDR3 length is 14 residues. Germline V gives CDR1 MGHDK, CDR2 SYGVNS. The V segment lost 8 bases and the J segment 1 base; nucleotides outside the gene matches: 5. CDR3 sequence: CASRGQGGNTEAFF. The CDR3 bases are TGTGCCAGCCGGGGACAGGGTGGGAACACTGAAGCTTTCTTT.

Details on this clone: A junction end diverges from the germline sequence, so it may reflect a read error. J is TRBJ2-6 and V is TRBV4-3; D gene uncertain. CDR1 and CDR2 (germline): LGHNA, YSLEER. The CDR3 is 16 residues long. The CDR3 is CASSQDPSPGANVLTF. CDR3 nucleotide sequence: TGCGCCAGCAGTCAAGATCCGTCCCCTGGGGCCAACGTCCTGACTTTC.

This chain's CDR3 is CASSSAGGRSNEQFF. Here the CDR3 DNA reads TGTGCCAGCAGCTCAGCGGGGGGGCGGAGCAATGAGCAGTTCTTC. V gene TRBV7-3 combines with J gene TRBJ2-1; 10 bases are a match to TRBD2. Germline assignment: CDR1 SGHTA and CDR2 FQGTGA. Germline trimming cut 4 bases from V and 6 bases from J; bases unmatched to any gene: 6. CDR3 length equals 15 residues.

V and J are TRBV9 and TRBJ2-6, with D unclear. The CDR3 has 16 amino acids. V lost 3 bases, J lost 0 bases, and 10 bases lay in between. Germline CDR1 reads SGDLS; CDR2 reads YYNGEE. The CDR3 nucleotides are TGTGCCAGCAGCGCTGCCGGTTTCTCTGGGGCCAACGTCCTGACTTTC. It encodes CASSAAGFSGANVLTF.

This sequence joins TRBV18 and TRBJ1-2; 7 bases match TRBD1. CDR1 is KGHSH and CDR2 is LQKENI in the germline V gene. The CDR3 extends over 12 amino acids. V dropped 3 bases and J dropped 7; count of bases not matched to a gene: 2. The CDR3 loop reads CASSPTGVGYTF. CDR3 nucleotide sequence: TGTGCCAGCTCACCCACAGGGGTTGGCTACACCTTC.

The chain joins TRBV11-2 to TRBJ2-7; 9 nucleotides match TRBD2. The CDR3 totals 15 residues. Germline CDR1 and CDR2: SGHAT and FQNNGV. The J segment lost 3 bases and the V segment lost 1 base, leaving 4 bases of the junction unmatched. CDR3 sequence: CASSLVAGGLYEQYF. CDR3 in DNA: TGTGCCAGCAGCTTAGTGGCGGGAGGGCTCTACGAGCAGTACTTC.

The V and J genes are TRBV6-1 and TRBJ2-7, with 13 bases aligning to TRBD2. Germline CDR1 and CDR2: MNHNS and SASEGT. The CDR3 totals 14 residues. The J segment lost 11 bases and the V segment lost 2 bases, leaving 6 bases of the junction unmatched. Written as DNA, the CDR3 is TGTGCCAGCAGTGAAACTAGCGGGAGGGCCGGGAAGTACTTC. Translation: CASSETSGRAGKYF.

Concerning this clone: Different DNA sequences within this sample yield the same CDR3. The rearrangement joins TRBV15 to TRBJ2-2; D call uncertain. This CDR3 comprises 14 residues. The germline V gene encodes CDR1 LNHNV and CDR2 YYDKDF (reference sequence). Between the trimmed V and J ends, which lost 0 bases and 7 bases, there was a span of 9 bases. Written as DNA, the CDR3 is TGTGCCACCAGCAGAGATCGGGTCGGCGGGGAGCTGTTTTTT. Translated, it gives CATSRDRVGGELFF.

V and J are TRBV19 and TRBJ2-4; D is unresolved. Deletions cut 3 bases from V and 6 bases from J, with 12 bases between. The CDR3 runs to 14 residues. Germline V lookup: CDR1 LNHDA, CDR2 SQIVND (reference sequence). As DNA, the CDR3 is TGTGCCAGTAGTATCGGGCAGATTTTAAACATTCAGTACTTC. Protein: CASSIGQILNIQYF.

The rearrangement joins TRBV5-4 to TRBJ1-1, with D uncertain. V lost 4 bases to trimming and J lost 3 bases, with 10 bases between them. CDR1 SGHNT and CDR2 YYREEE come from the germline V gene (reference sequence). The CDR3 extends over 13 amino acids. CDR3 in amino acids: CASSLPLDTEAFF. The CDR3 DNA reads TGTGCCAGCAGCCTACCGTTGGACACTGAAGCTTTCTTT. The whole variable domain, remainder taken from reference TRBV5-4 and TRBJ1-1, is ETGVTQSPTHLIKTRGQQVTLRCSSQSGHNTVSWYQQALGQGPQFIFQYYREEENGRGNFPPRFSGLQFPNYSSELNVNALELDDSALYLCASSLPLDTEAFFGQGTRLTVV.

In regard to this clone: Other DNA sequences in this sample translate to the same CDR3. V and J are TRBV7-2 and TRBJ2-7, with TRBD2 matching 12 bases. The germline V gene has CDR1 SGHTA and CDR2 FQGNSA. The J segment lost 3 bases and the V segment lost 5 bases, leaving 2 bases of the junction unmatched. There are 14 residues in the CDR3. The DNA for the CDR3 is TGTGCCAGCAGCCTACTAGCGGGAGGCTACGAGCAGTACTTC. It yields the protein CASSLLAGGYEQYF.

The gene calls are TRBV7-9 and TRBJ1-1, with D possibly being TRBD1 (5 bases). The CDR3 spans 13 residues. Trimming took 2 bases from V and 7 from J, leaving 11 bases between them. The germline gives CDR1 SEHNR, CDR2 FQNEAQ (reference sequence). This CDR3 is CASSLIQGLEAFF. The CDR3, as DNA: TGTGCCAGCAGCTTAATCCAGGGACTTGAAGCTTTCTTT.